These T cell receptor beta chains were read from a single sample in a study of blood T cells in healthy people across ages. TCRdb re-derived calls from the 5' RACE reads in MiXCR, one entry per CDR3 protein. This sample has 900,000 to 950,000 distinct CDR3 sequences, with 25% to 30% found just once. The same sample was also studied in work on T cells of mothers and their children.

Material: blood. These receptors were obtained from a woman aged 40 to 50 in good health. The CDR3 runs from the conserved cysteine through the conserved F or W. The D gene is left open where the match is weak. The size of a clone is reported for some rows only, either as once, few or many, or as a class for expanded clones.

cdr3_nt cdr3_aa v_call clone_size j_call d_call
TGCAGCGTTGATACCGGCAGGGACTATGGCTACACCTTC CSVDTGRDYGYTF TRBV29-1 . TRBJ1-2 .
TGCGCCAACAGCCATGGCAGCGGCTACACCTTC CANSHGSGYTF TRBV4-1 . TRBJ1-2 .
TGTGCCTGGAGTGGGGGACAGAATGAAAAACTGTTTTTT CAWSGGQNEKLFF TRBV30 . TRBJ1-4 TRBD1
TGTGCCAGCAGCCAAGAGGTGGGGCAAGAGACCCAGTACTTC CASSQEVGQETQYF TRBV3-1 . TRBJ2-5 .
TGTGCCAGCAGCTACCGGGGGGTGGACCAGTACTTC CASSYRGVDQYF TRBV7-8 many TRBJ2-5 TRBD2
TGTGCCAGCAGCCCCCCCGGAAGGGAAAAGGGGTATGGCTACACCTTC CASSPPGREKGYGYTF TRBV7-9 few TRBJ1-2 .
TGTGCCAGCAGTTTATGGTCCGCGGGGGGGCCAGGCGACATTCAGTACTTC CASSLWSAGGPGDIQYF TRBV27 few TRBJ2-4 TRBD2
TGTGCCAGCAGTGAAGGAGGGCACTATGGCTACACCTTC CASSEGGHYGYTF TRBV27 . TRBJ1-2 .
TGTGCCAGCAGCTTAAGCCGCGGAGGAAAAAACGAGCAGTACTTC CASSLSRGGKNEQYF TRBV11-1 few TRBJ2-7 .
TGCGCCAGCAGCTTGGTTTGGGGAGACGATCAGCCCCAGCATTTT CASSLVWGDDQPQHF TRBV5-1 few TRBJ1-5 .
TGTGCCAGCAGTTTACTAGCGGGGTTCTACAATGAGCAGTACTTC CASSLLAGFYNEQYF TRBV12-3/TRBV12-4 . TRBJ2-7 TRBD2
TGTGCCAGCCGTTTCAGGGGGAGCTCCTACGAGCAGTACTTC CASRFRGSSYEQYF TRBV2 . TRBJ2-7 TRBD1
TGTGCCAGCAGCCCTGACAGGAGAACCTATAGCAATCAGCCCCAGCATTTT CASSPDRRTYSNQPQHF TRBV5-5 . TRBJ1-5 .
TGTACCAGCAGCTACCAGAACACTGAAGCTTTCTTT CTSSYQNTEAFF TRBV5-4 . TRBJ1-1 .
TGTGCCAGCAGCCCCTTGGGACTAGCGCGACACACAGATACGCAGTATTTT CASSPLGLARHTDTQYF TRBV3-1 . TRBJ2-3 TRBD2
TGCGCCAGCAGCCAAGATGTGGGGGGGGGATATACGCAGTATTTT CASSQDVGGGYTQYF TRBV4-3 . TRBJ2-3 TRBD2
TGCGCCAGCAGCTTGGTATGGACAGCCTTTAACTATGGCTACACCTTC CASSLVWTAFNYGYTF TRBV5-1 many TRBJ1-2 .
TGTGCCAGCAGTGAACCTAGGGGGACAGGGGGAGAAAAACTGTTTTTT CASSEPRGTGGEKLFF TRBV7-6 few TRBJ1-4 TRBD1
TGTGCCAGCAGGGCCCCGGAGGGGTGGTCCTACGAGCAGTACTTC CASRAPEGWSYEQYF TRBV28 . TRBJ2-7 .
TGCGCCAGCAGCCATAGGGGATCCTCGGAGACCCAGTACTTC CASSHRGSSETQYF TRBV4-3 few TRBJ2-5 .
TGTGCCAGCAGTTTGGAGGGTATTGACAATGAGCAGTTCTTC CASSLEGIDNEQFF TRBV6-6 many TRBJ2-1 .
TGCAGTGCTAGATCAGGAGATCAGCCCCAGCATTTT CSARSGDQPQHF TRBV20-1 many TRBJ1-5 .
TGTGCCAGCACCAACCCAGGGGGCCATGGCTACACCTTC CASTNPGGHGYTF TRBV12-3/TRBV12-4 many TRBJ1-2 TRBD1
TGTACCAGCAGCGCCCTCTCGGCGGGGGGAGCCAATGAGCAGTTCTTC CTSSALSAGGANEQFF TRBV9 . TRBJ2-1 TRBD2
TGTGCCACCAAAACAGGGGACAGGTACGAGCAGTACTTC CATKTGDRYEQYF TRBV6-5 many TRBJ2-7 TRBD1
TGTGCCAGCATTCCCCCGCGGGGGCCCACGGGAAATACGCAGTATTTT CASIPPRGPTGNTQYF TRBV28 . TRBJ2-3 .
TGCAGCGCGTCAGGATCAGGGAACACTGAAGCTTTCTTT CSASGSGNTEAFF TRBV29-1 . TRBJ1-1 .
TGTGCCAGCAGTACTACGGTTGGCTACGAGCAGTACTTC CASSTTVGYEQYF TRBV2 few TRBJ2-7 .
TGTGCCAGCAGCCAAGCAGATCGGGACAGGACCTTCGCTGGCTACACCTTC CASSQADRDRTFAGYTF TRBV4-2 many TRBJ1-2 TRBD1
TGTGCCAGCAGCTCCGGAGAGCATGGCTACACCTTC CASSSGEHGYTF TRBV7-9 . TRBJ1-2 .
TGTTCCAGCAGCGTAGAGGGGACAGGAGGTGAAAAACTGTTTTTT CSSSVEGTGGEKLFF TRBV9 . TRBJ1-4 TRBD1
TGCGCCAGCAGCTTGGATCAGGGCCACTTTGAAGCTTTCTTT CASSLDQGHFEAFF TRBV5-1 few TRBJ1-1 .
TGCAGTGCTAGACGGGGGGACGGCCTCTATGGCTACACCTTC CSARRGDGLYGYTF TRBV20-1 . TRBJ1-2 .
TGTGCCAGCAGCACAGACCCCTCCTACGAGCAGTACTTC CASSTDPSYEQYF TRBV7-9 few TRBJ2-7 .
TGTGCCAGCAGTTTAAGCGGGGCAGGGGGAAACTACGAGCAGTACTTC CASSLSGAGGNYEQYF TRBV28 . TRBJ2-7 .
TGTGCCAGCAGTCGGGACAGGGAATCCTATGGCTACACCTTC CASSRDRESYGYTF TRBV2 once TRBJ1-2 TRBD1
TGCAGCGTTGAAGGGACAGAAGAGACCCAGTACTTC CSVEGTEETQYF TRBV29-1 . TRBJ2-5 .
TGTGCCAGCAGTGACTCGAGTGCGGACGGGGTGGATGAGCAGTTCTTC CASSDSSADGVDEQFF TRBV6-4 . TRBJ2-1 .
TGTGCCAGCAGCTCAAGACAGGGGGGGACCACAGATACGCAGTATTTT CASSSRQGGTTDTQYF TRBV9 few TRBJ2-3 TRBD1
TGTGCCAGCAGCTCAATAGGCGGGGGGGCCGACAATGAGCAGTTCTTC CASSSIGGGADNEQFF TRBV28 few TRBJ2-1 TRBD2
TGCGCCAGCAGCTTGCAGGCCAGCTCCTACAATGAGCAGTTCTTC CASSLQASSYNEQFF TRBV5-1 many TRBJ2-1 .
TGTGCCAGCTCACCACGGTGGGGACGGGACTCCTACAATGAGCAGTTCTTC CASSPRWGRDSYNEQFF TRBV18 many TRBJ2-1 .